This T cell receptor (beta chain) is drawn from a study of CD8+ T cells in alopecia areata (dated by TCRdb to the late 2010s). Concerning the study at large: Treated patients were enrolled in an open-label pilot trial of oral tofacitinib at 5 to 10 mg twice daily for moderate-to-severe alopecia areata. Tofacitinib was administered for 6 to 18 months, and 6 months of follow-up off drug were then conducted to assess delayed response and recurrence. High-throughput TCRbeta sequencing was used to examine T cell clonal expansion in alopecia areata in both the C3H/HeJ mouse model and human patients. Scalp tissue and sorted CD4+ and CD8+ peripheral blood T cells from patchy and totalis/universalis alopecia areata patients and from healthy controls were covered by human TCRbeta sequencing. Patients on tofacitinib were biopsied at baseline and after 4 and 24 weeks of treatment, and several of the patients also had a later scalp biopsy. Scalp clonality was compared among normal scalp (n=4), patchy alopecia areata scalp (n=8), and alopecia totalis/universalis scalp (n=8). RNA came from the PAXgene miRNA kit for fixed scalp, the miRNeasy kit for PBMCs, and the RNeasy kit for mouse skin. Amplification of TCRbeta CDR3 regions was done by immunoSEQ multiplex PCR using 35 Vbeta forward primers and 13 Jbeta reverse primers.

Broader findings and caveats from the paper: Scalp TCR repertoire analysis is complicated because resident alphabeta T cells in normal human skin are also sequenced, whereas mouse skin is dominated by gammadelta T cells. Compared with mice, TCR sequences shared between patients were less clear, possibly partly because of HLA diversity across the patient population. Compared with normal scalp, lesional scalp, particularly in alopecia totalis/universalis, had higher clonality and more expanded CD8+ clones, which suggests antigenic drive.

To prepare the library, the immunoSEQ multiplex PCR assay was applied. RNA was extracted from all samples and reverse transcribed into cDNA, which served as template for TCR sequencing. SuperScript III was used to make first-strand cDNA, primed with a 2:1 mix of oligo-dT and random hexamers. A synthetic immune receptor repertoire was used to assess amplification bias, and residual bias was removed computationally. The paper's data handling went like this. Raw reads were preprocessed for error removal, and CDR3 was defined according to IMGT conventions as running from the conserved cysteine to phenylalanine. Clonality was computed as 1 minus the Shannon entropy, with the entropy normalized by log2 of the number of productive unique TCRs. Whether scalp clones were CD4 or CD8 was inferred by matching scalp TCRbeta sequences against CD4 and CD8 repertoires sorted from blood. Sourced from immuneACCESS, this table was stored by TCRdb with only in-frame sequences that have V and J called. A share of the clones is absent; for the studies checked, an unresolved V gene accounts for under half, and the remainder has no known explanation. V and J calls and clone size come straight from that table; D and trimming were deduced from the DNA. This sample holds roughly 200,000 clones; around 63% were observed only once. The ten largest clones add up to under 2% of the sample.

This sample's time point label indicates: baseline before oral tofacitinib. Lesional scalp punch biopsies and peripheral blood were collected from alopecia areata patients. PBMCs were isolated by density centrifugation and stained for CD3, CD4 and CD8, after which CD4+ and CD8+ T cells were sorted on a FACSAria. Cut back by 1 base and 5 bases, the V and J ends lie 8 bases apart. CDR1 LGHNA and CDR2 YSLEER are derived from the germline V gene. The CDR3 goes from the cysteine to the phenylalanine over 13 residues. The sequence is cut down to CDR3 DNA, 39 bases in frame from base 1. To note about this clone: Its antigen remains undetermined. Per-base quality was not reported, and no clone a single base away is much larger than it.

This receptor chain uses TRBV4-3 and TRBJ2-5, with the D gene call left open. The input for sequencing was CD4+ T cells sorted from blood, taken at week 0. The TCR was taken from a human donor with alopecia areata. The DNA sequence reads TGCGCCAGCAGCCAAGGGTCTTCGGAGACCCAGTACTTC. Its product reads: CASSQGSSETQYF.